The source of this TCR beta chain is a study of PD-1 blockade in classical Hodgkin lymphoma. Every patient was affected by relapse after autologous stem cell transplantation, while exposure to brentuximab vedotin was not uniform. On this clone: The antigen is not known.

The assay was immunoSEQ multiplex PCR, and TCRdb's table has in-frame clones only and misses some. The data hold 10,000 to 13,000 clones, with roughly 80% observed a single time. Study-wide findings and caveats: Relative to healthy donors, newly diagnosed patients reportedly had lower baseline TCR diversity, which was reported as lower still in relapsed/refractory patients. Patients starting nivolumab less than 1 year after ASCT had lower diversity and were excluded from later analyses. Baseline diversity was lower in partial responders and progressors than complete responders. Compared with baseline, CD4+ but not CD8+ TCR diversity had risen significantly by C4D1.

J was trimmed by 5 bases and V by 4 bases; bases with no gene match: 11. The length of the CDR3 is 15 residues. Germline loops: CDR1 GTSNPN, CDR2 SVGIG (reference sequence). The chain carries TRBV30 and TRBJ2-5; TRBD2 matches at 9 bases. The TCR sequence derives from a human donor with classical Hodgkin lymphoma. The specimen comprised peripheral blood mononuclear cells (PBMCs), sampled at baseline. The CDR3 here is CAWTPPGTSRETQYF. The CDR3, as DNA: TGTGCCTGGACCCCACCCGGGACTAGCAGGGAGACCCAGTACTTC.